This is a list of T cell receptor beta chains from one sample in a study of cytomegalovirus exposure and HLA in healthy donors. TCRdb's table, derived via immunoSEQ multiplex PCR, lists solely in-frame clones and lacks some. The table has tens of thousands of clones, approximately 75% seen once. Sequencing used PBMCs. The receptor set was obtained from a middle-aged woman in good health and CMV-seropositive. The CDR3 runs from the conserved cysteine through the conserved F or W. A D gene is named only where the DNA matches it firmly. Clone size, where shown, is once, few, many, or a class for clones that have expanded.

d_gene	abundance	len	j_gene	v_gene	CDR3nt	CDR3aa
TRBD2	NA	15	TRBJ2-1	TRBV9	TGTGCCAGCAGCGTAAGCGGGGGGGACTACAATGAGCAGTTCTTC	CASSVSGGDYNEQFF
NA	NA	12	TRBJ2-7	TRBV5-6	TGTGCCAGCAGCTCGCCTTCGGGTGCGGGAAACTTC	CASSSPSGAGNF
NA	NA	14	TRBJ1-2	TRBV5-6	TGTGCCAGCAGCTTGGGAGACAGCCGAACTGGCTACACCTTC	CASSLGDSRTGYTF
TRBD1	NA	15	TRBJ1-6	TRBV5-1	TGCGCCAGCAGCGTCACAGGGGAAGGGAATTCACCCCTCCACTTT	CASSVTGEGNSPLHF
TRBD1	NA	16	TRBJ2-7	TRBV15	TGTGCCACCAGCGGAGGCCCGGGACAGGGTATCTACGAGCAGTACTTC	CATSGGPGQGIYEQYF
NA	few	14	TRBJ1-4	TRBV25-1	TGTGCCAGCAGTACTAGGGGGGGAGATGAAAAACTGTTTTTT	CASSTRGGDEKLFF
TRBD1	NA	15	TRBJ1-1	TRBV9	TGTGCCAGCAGCCCGAGAGGGACAGGCCAGACTGAAGCTTTCTTT	CASSPRGTGQTEAFF
NA	once	15	TRBJ2-1	TRBV30	TGTGCCTGGAGTGTAAAGCTGGGGGGTTACAATGAGCAGTTCTTC	CAWSVKLGGYNEQFF
NA	NA	16	TRBJ2-7	TRBV6-1	TGTGCCAGCAGTGAAGGCAGGGGATCCCGCTACCACGAGCAGTACTTC	CASSEGRGSRYHEQYF
NA	NA	14	TRBJ1-5	TRBV10-2	TGCGCCAGCAGTGGTGGCGGGGTCAATCAGCCCCAGCATTTT	CASSGGGVNQPQHF
NA	NA	14	TRBJ2-2	TRBV6-5	TGTGCCAGCAGTGGCCGCCCCTCCACCGGGGAGCTGTTTTTT	CASSGRPSTGELFF
NA	NA	13	TRBJ1-1	TRBV6-6	TGTGCCAGCAGTTACGACGCAGGCACTGAAGCTTTCTTT	CASSYDAGTEAFF
TRBD1	NA	15	TRBJ1-1	TRBV6-5	TGTGCCAGCAGTCCCCGACAGGGGGAGTCCACTGAAGCTTTCTTT	CASSPRQGESTEAFF
NA	NA	14	TRBJ1-6	TRBV6-1	TGTGCCAGCAGTGTTGACAGTAGTAATTCACCCCTCCACTTT	CASSVDSSNSPLHF
NA	once	15	TRBJ1-1	TRBV5-1	TGCGCCAGCAGCCCAAGAGCGGAGACGAACACTGAAGCTTTCTTT	CASSPRAETNTEAFF